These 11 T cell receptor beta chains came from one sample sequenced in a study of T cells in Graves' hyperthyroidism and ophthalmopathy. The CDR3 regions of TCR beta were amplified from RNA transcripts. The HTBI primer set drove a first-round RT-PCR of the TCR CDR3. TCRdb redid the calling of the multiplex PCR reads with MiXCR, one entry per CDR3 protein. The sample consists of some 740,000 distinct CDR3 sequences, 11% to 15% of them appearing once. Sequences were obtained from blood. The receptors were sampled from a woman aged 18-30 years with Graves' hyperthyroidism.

In DNA form, the CDR3 reads TGTGCCAGCAGTATCAGGATAAGCTCTGGGGCCAACGTCCTGACTTTC. It encodes CASSIRISSGANVLTF. The chain is built from TRBV27 and TRBJ2-6, with D uncertain. Per germline, CDR1 MNHEY and CDR2 SMNVEV (reference sequence). The CDR3 has 16 residues. V lost 5 bases, J lost 0 bases, and 11 bases lay in between.

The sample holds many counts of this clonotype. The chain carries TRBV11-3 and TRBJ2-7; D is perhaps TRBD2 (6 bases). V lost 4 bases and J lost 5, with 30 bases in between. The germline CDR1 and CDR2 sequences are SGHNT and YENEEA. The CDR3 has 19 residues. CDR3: CASSSLSSLSGSTPHEQYF. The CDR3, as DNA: TGTGCCAGCAGCTCCCTCTCCTCTCTAAGCGGGTCCACACCCCACGAGCAGTACTTC.

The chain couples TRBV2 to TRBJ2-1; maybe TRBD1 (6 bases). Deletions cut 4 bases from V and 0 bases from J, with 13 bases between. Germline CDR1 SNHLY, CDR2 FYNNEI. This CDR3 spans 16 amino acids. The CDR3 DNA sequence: TGTGCCAGCAGTGTGTATGACAGGAGCTCCTACAATGAGCAGTTCTTC. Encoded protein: CASSVYDRSSYNEQFF.

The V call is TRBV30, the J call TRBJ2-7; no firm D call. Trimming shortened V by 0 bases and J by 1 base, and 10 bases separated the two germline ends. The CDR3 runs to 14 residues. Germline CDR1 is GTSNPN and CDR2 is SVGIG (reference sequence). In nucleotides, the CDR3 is TGTGCCTGGAGTGTACGGTCCAGATCCTACGAGCAGTACTTC. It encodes CAWSVRSRSYEQYF.

CDR3 bases: TGTGCCAGCAGCGTCACCCAGGGTAATGGTGAGCAGTTCTTC. Amino acid sequence: CASSVTQGNGEQFF. The chain is built from TRBV7-9 and TRBJ2-1, with D perhaps matching TRBD1 (5 bases). CDR1 and CDR2 (germline): SEHNR, FQNEAQ (reference sequence). V was pared by 5 bases and J by 9 bases, with 17 bases between. The CDR3 runs to 14 residues. Full variable domain (rest looked up from reference TRBV7-9 and TRBJ2-1): DTGVSQNPRHKITKRGQNVTFRCDPISEHNRLYWYRQTLGQGPEFLTYFQNEAQLEKSRLLSDRFSAERPKGSFSTLEIQRTEQGDSAMYLCASSVTQGNGEQFFGPGTRLTVL.

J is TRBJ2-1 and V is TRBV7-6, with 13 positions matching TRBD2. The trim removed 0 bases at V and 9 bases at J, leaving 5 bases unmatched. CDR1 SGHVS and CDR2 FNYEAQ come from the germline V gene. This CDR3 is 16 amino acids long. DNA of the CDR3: TGTGCCAGCAGCTTAGCTTCGGGACTAGCGGGACCTGAGCAGTTCTTC. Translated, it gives CASSLASGLAGPEQFF.

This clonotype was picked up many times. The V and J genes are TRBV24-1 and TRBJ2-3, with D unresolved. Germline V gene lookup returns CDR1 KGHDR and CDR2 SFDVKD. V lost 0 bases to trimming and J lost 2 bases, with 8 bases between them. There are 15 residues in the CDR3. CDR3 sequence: CATSDLQAYTDTQYF. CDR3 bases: TGTGCCACCAGTGATTTGCAGGCCTACACAGATACGCAGTATTTT.

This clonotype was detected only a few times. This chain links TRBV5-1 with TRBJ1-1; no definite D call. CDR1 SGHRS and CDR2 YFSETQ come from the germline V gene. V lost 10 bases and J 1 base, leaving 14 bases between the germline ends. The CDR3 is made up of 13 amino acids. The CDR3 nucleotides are TGCGCCTTCTCGGGGAAGGAGAACACTGAAGCTTTCTTT. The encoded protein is CAFSGKENTEAFF. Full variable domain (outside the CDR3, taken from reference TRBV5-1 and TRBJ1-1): KAGVTQTPRYLIKTRGQQVTLSCSPISGHRSVSWYQQTPGQGLQFLFEYFSETQRNKGNFPGRFSGRQFSNSRSEMNVSTLELGDSALYLCAFSGKENTEAFFGQGTRLTVV.

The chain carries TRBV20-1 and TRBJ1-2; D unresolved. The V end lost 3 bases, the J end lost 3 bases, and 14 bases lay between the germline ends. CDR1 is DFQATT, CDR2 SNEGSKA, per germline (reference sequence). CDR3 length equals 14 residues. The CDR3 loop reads CSASARRVDYGYTF. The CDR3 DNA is TGCAGTGCTAGCGCACGTCGGGTTGACTATGGCTACACCTTC.

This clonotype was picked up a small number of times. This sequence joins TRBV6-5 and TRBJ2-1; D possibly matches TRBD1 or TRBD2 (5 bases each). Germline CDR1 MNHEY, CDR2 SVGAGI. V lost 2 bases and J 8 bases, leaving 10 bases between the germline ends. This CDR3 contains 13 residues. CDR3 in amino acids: CASSYPGTDEQFF. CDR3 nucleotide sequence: TGTGCCAGCAGTTACCCGGGGACCGATGAGCAGTTCTTC.

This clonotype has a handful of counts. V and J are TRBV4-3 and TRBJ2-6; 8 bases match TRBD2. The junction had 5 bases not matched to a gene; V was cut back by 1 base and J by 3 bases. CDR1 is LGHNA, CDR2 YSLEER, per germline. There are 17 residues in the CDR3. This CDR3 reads CASSQAGRGGGANVLTF. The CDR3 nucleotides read TGCGCCAGCAGCCAAGCAGGCCGGGGGGGTGGGGCCAACGTCCTGACTTTC.